This T cell receptor beta chain was sequenced during a study of Tregs in tolerant kidney transplant recipients. V was clipped by 5 bases and J by 0 bases, with 11 bases between them. This CDR3 has 15 amino acids. Germline V gene sequence: CDR1 SEHNR, CDR2 FQNEAQ (reference sequence). A remark on this clone: What it binds is not known. Other nucleotide sequences in the sample specify the same CDR3.

Data came from immunoSEQ multiplex PCR; TCRdb stores just in-frame clones and leaves some out. The data hold 200,000 to 300,000 clones, with roughly 80% observed a single time. Findings and limits, study-wide: Biological reproducibility was not directly addressed, but technical replication error appeared minimal.

Thawed PBMCs were FACS-sorted into unstimulated CD4+CD25+CD127- regulatory T cells, CD4+CD25- non-regulatory cells, CD4 and CD8 cells. Sequencing was done on a sample of CD4+ T cells from blood. The chain combines TRBV7-9 with TRBJ2-1; weak D call: TRBD1 (6 bases). The sequence came from a human donor in good health. CDR3 coding DNA: TGTGCCAGCAGCCTTACAGGGAGCTCCTACAATGAGCAGTTCTTC. Its translation is CASSLTGSSYNEQFF.